A single sample is the source of the 18 T cell receptor beta chains below, sequenced in a study of T cell changes during pregnancy in multiple sclerosis. Clones were read by immunoSEQ multiplex PCR, and TCRdb kept only the in-frame ones, dropping some. Here the sample spans more than 35,000 clones, about 90% being singletons. Sequenced material: CD4+ T cells from peripheral blood mononuclear cells, taken in the third trimester of pregnancy. Receptors originate from a female donor in good health, enrolled as a control in a pregnancy study.

This rearrangement joins TRBV6-1 to TRBJ1-4; tentative D call: TRBD1 (5 bases). Germline V lookup: CDR1 MNHNS, CDR2 SASEGT. The length of the CDR3 is 15 residues. V dropped 2 bases and J dropped 7 bases, with 14 bases sitting between them. The CDR3 DNA reads as TGTGCCAGCAGTGAAAGAAGGTCGGGGGGTGAAAAACTGTTTTTT. The encoded protein is CASSERRSGGEKLFF.

This chain uses TRBV6-5 with TRBJ2-4, with a tentative D call TRBD2 (7 bases). CDR1 and CDR2 from the germline V gene are MNHEY and SVGAGI. V lost 6 bases and J lost 1, with 10 bases in between. The CDR3 is 14 amino acids. The CDR3 region is CASREGGAKNIQYF. Written as DNA, the CDR3 is TGTGCCAGCAGAGAGGGGGGGGCCAAAAACATTCAGTACTTC.

This sequence joins TRBV5-1 and TRBJ2-7, with TRBD1 identical over 7 bases. Germline CDR1 and CDR2: SGHRS and YFSETQ. The CDR3 spans 13 residues. J lost 0 bases, V lost 4 bases, and 1 base had no gene match. For the CDR3, the DNA is TGCGCCAGCAGCCAGGGGGTCTCCTACGAGCAGTACTTC. Translation: CASSQGVSYEQYF.

This clone was found a few times. The V gene is TRBV14, the J gene TRBJ2-7; 7 bases fit TRBD2. Germline-derived CDR1 and CDR2 are SGHDN and FVKESK. This CDR3 is built from 15 residues. The trim removed 5 bases at V and 6 bases at J, leaving 13 bases unmatched. CDR3 loop: CASSAQTSWSVEQYF. The CDR3 region has the DNA TGTGCCAGCAGCGCTCAGACTAGCTGGTCCGTCGAGCAGTACTTC. Full variable domain (rest looked up from reference TRBV14 and TRBJ2-7): EAGVTQFPSHSVIEKGQTVTLRCDPISGHDNLYWYRRVMGKEIKFLLHFVKESKQDESGMPNNRFLAERTGGTYSTLKVQPAELEDSGVYFCASSAQTSWSVEQYFGPGTRLTVT.

This clone came up a few times. The chain joins TRBV5-1 to TRBJ1-2; D is perhaps TRBD1 (5 bases). V gave up 4 bases and J gave up 7 bases, with 14 bases separating them. This CDR3 comprises 13 residues. The V gene's germline CDR1 is SGHRS and CDR2 YFSETQ. The CDR3: CASSPAGEGGYTF. The CDR3 DNA reads as TGCGCCAGCAGCCCGGCGGGGGAGGGTGGCTACACCTTC.

The chain joins TRBV7-9 to TRBJ1-4, with TRBD1 identical over 7 bases. CDR3 length: 14 residues. V trimming: 2 bases; J trimming: 8 bases; junction bases outside the gene matches: 5. CDR1 is SEHNR, CDR2 FQNEAQ, per germline (reference sequence). Here the CDR3 DNA reads TGTGCCAGCAGCTTACGACAGGGAGGCGAAAAACTGTTTTTT. This codes for CASSLRQGGEKLFF. Supplemented by reference TRBV7-9 and TRBJ1-4, the full variable domain reads DTGVSQNPRHKITKRGQNVTFRCDPISEHNRLYWYRQTLGQGPEFLTYFQNEAQLEKSRLLSDRFSAERPKGSFSTLEIQRTEQGDSAMYLCASSLRQGGEKLFFGSGTQLSVL.

This rearrangement joins TRBV7-3 to TRBJ2-1; 10 nucleotides line up with TRBD2. The CDR3 extends over 15 amino acids. Per germline, CDR1 SGHTA and CDR2 FQGTGA. V was clipped by 5 bases and J by 9 bases; unmatched bases: 10. Written as DNA, the CDR3 is TGTGCCAGCAGCCCTACTAGCGGGGATGGATCTGAGCAGTTCTTC. Translated, it gives CASSPTSGDGSEQFF.

The chain carries TRBV15 and TRBJ1-4; weak D call: TRBD1 (6 bases). V gave up 3 bases and J gave up 4 bases, with 21 bases separating them. The CDR3 loop spans 18 amino acids. Germline CDR1 and CDR2: LNHNV and YYDKDF (reference sequence). CDR3 amino acids: CATSSEQGFGSYNEKLFF. The CDR3 nucleotides read TGTGCCACCAGCAGCGAACAGGGTTTCGGTAGCTATAATGAAAAACTGTTTTTT.

The chain is built from TRBV2 and TRBJ1-6; 10 nucleotides align to TRBD1. The CDR3 length is 15 residues. Germline CDR1 is SNHLY and CDR2 is FYNNEI. The trim removed 2 bases at V and 10 bases at J, leaving 5 bases unmatched. CDR3 protein: CASSESDRGRSPLHF. The CDR3 DNA sequence: TGTGCCAGCAGTGAAAGTGACAGGGGGCGGTCACCCCTCCACTTT.

The chain joins TRBV5-1 to TRBJ2-1; tentative D call: TRBD2 (7 bases). Germline V gene sequence: CDR1 SGHRS, CDR2 YFSETQ. The CDR3 runs to 15 residues. Trimming stripped 5 bases from V and 4 bases from J, with 16 bases between. The CDR3 coding sequence is TGCGCCAGCAGTAAGGCGGGGGCTGGGTACAATGAGCAGTTCTTC. It yields the protein CASSKAGAGYNEQFF.

The V call is TRBV27, the J call TRBJ1-2; 8 bases map to TRBD1. CDR1 and CDR2 (germline): MNHEY, SMNVEV (reference sequence). The V and J ends lost 5 bases and 7 bases, in that order; junction bases with no gene match: 9. The CDR3 length is 14 residues. The CDR3 coding sequence is TGTGCCAGCAGTACCCGGACAGGGAACGGTGGCTACACCTTC. Protein sequence: CASSTRTGNGGYTF.

This chain uses TRBV5-5 with TRBJ1-2; TRBD1 matches 7 bases. Germline lookup yields CDR1 SGHKS and CDR2 YYEKEE (reference sequence). The V and J ends lost 4 bases and 7 bases, in that order; junction bases with no gene match: 7. CDR3 length: 13 amino acids. DNA for the CDR3: TGTGCCAGCAGCCTGATACAGGGGCCTGGCTACACCTTC. It codes for CASSLIQGPGYTF.

This clone has only one observation. The J gene is TRBJ2-2, the V gene TRBV6-5, with a weak D call TRBD1 (6 bases). CDR3 length equals 14 residues. The germline V and J ends were trimmed by 7 bases and 0 bases, with 9 bases remaining between them. Per germline, CDR1 MNHEY and CDR2 SVGAGI. The CDR3, as DNA: TGTGCCAGCATGAGGGGGTCGAACACCGGGGAGCTGTTTTTT. Protein product: CASMRGSNTGELFF.

The chain employs TRBV11-2 and TRBJ1-1, with D possibly matching TRBD1 (5 bases). Germline assignment: CDR1 SGHAT and CDR2 FQNNGV. The V and J ends lost 5 bases and 5 bases respectively, with 15 bases between them. This CDR3 contains 14 residues. The CDR3 region is CASSPMGGRTEAFF. The CDR3 DNA reads TGTGCCAGCAGCCCCATGGGGGGGAGGACTGAAGCTTTCTTT.

This clone was detected only a few times. This chain joins TRBV11-1 and TRBJ1-1; no reliable D call. The length of the CDR3 is 13 residues. Germline V gene sequence: CDR1 SGHAT, CDR2 FQDESV (reference sequence). V was trimmed by 1 base and J by 8 bases, leaving 11 bases between them. The CDR3 protein is CASSLGREAEAFF. The CDR3 coding sequence is TGTGCCAGCAGCTTAGGGAGGGAGGCCGAAGCTTTCTTT. Filled out from reference TRBV11-1 and TRBJ1-1, the complete variable domain reads EAEVAQSPRYKITEKSQAVAFWCDPISGHATLYWYRQILGQGPELLVQFQDESVVDDSQLPKDRFSAERLKGVDSTLKIQPAELGDSAMYLCASSLGREAEAFFGQGTRLTVV.

V is TRBV10-3 and J is TRBJ2-6; 9 nucleotides line up with TRBD1. From germline, CDR1 is ENHRY and CDR2 SYGVKD. CDR3 size: 19 residues. Losses at the gene ends were 4 bases for V and 1 base for J; bases not matched to a gene: 11. This CDR3 reads CAISAPLGDRASGANVLTF. The CDR3, as DNA: TGTGCCATCAGTGCTCCCCTCGGGGACAGGGCTTCTGGGGCCAACGTCCTGACTTTC.

This rearrangement joins TRBV5-5 to TRBJ2-3; maybe TRBD2 (5 bases). CDR1 and CDR2 (germline): SGHKS, YYEKEE (reference sequence). The CDR3 is 15 amino acids. Trimming pared 1 base from V and 0 bases from J, leaving 9 bases between. The CDR3: CASSLRTLSTDTQYF. CDR3 nucleotide sequence: TGTGCCAGCAGCTTGAGGACTCTTAGCACAGATACGCAGTATTTT.

The DNA for the CDR3 is TGTGCCAGTAGAGAGGGAAGCGGGAGGGCCTCCTACAATGAGCAGTTCTTC. Its protein product is CASREGSGRASYNEQFF. The V call is TRBV19, the J call TRBJ2-1; 10 bases agree with TRBD2. The CDR3 totals 17 residues. Germline V gene sequence: CDR1 LNHDA, CDR2 SQIVND (reference sequence). Germline trimming cut 6 bases from V and 0 bases from J; bases unmatched to any gene: 8.